This T cell receptor (beta chain) was sequenced for a study of blood T cell repertoires in COVID-19. Study-wide background: Whether acute or convalescent, the COVID-19 samples came from the United States, Italy and Spain. T cells, B-cell-depleted T cells, or PBMCs provided the cDNA or gDNA that served as material.

The germline gives CDR1 LGHNA, CDR2 YNFKEQ. The CDR3 is 17 amino acids. The germline V and J ends were trimmed by 0 bases and 4 bases, with 19 bases remaining between them. Original methodology: Estimates of nucleated cell counts were drawn from the amplification of reference gene primers. Assay used: immunoSEQ multiplex PCR; TCRdb lists only in-frame clones, some missing. D and trimming come from the DNA, and the V and J calls and clone size come from that table. The sample has 64,000 or so clones; 70% to 90% are singletons. V gene TRBV4-2 combines with J gene TRBJ2-7; weak D call: TRBD2 (7 bases). The specimen was peripheral blood. The sequence came from a man aged 40-49 years with acute or convalescent COVID-19. The DNA of the CDR3 is TGTGCCAGCAGCCAAGAGTGGGGGGCGGGGGACTCGTACGAGCAGTACTTC. As protein: CASSQEWGAGDSYEQYF.